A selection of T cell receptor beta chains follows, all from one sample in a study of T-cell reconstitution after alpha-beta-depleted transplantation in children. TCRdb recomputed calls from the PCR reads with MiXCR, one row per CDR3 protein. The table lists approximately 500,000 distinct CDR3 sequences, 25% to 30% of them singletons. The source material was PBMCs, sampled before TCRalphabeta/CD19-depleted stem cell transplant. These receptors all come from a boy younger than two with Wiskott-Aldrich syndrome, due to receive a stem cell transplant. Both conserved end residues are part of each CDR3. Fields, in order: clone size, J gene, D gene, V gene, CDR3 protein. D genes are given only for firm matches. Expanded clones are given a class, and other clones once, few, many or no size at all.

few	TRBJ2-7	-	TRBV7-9	CASSRRGRGEQYF
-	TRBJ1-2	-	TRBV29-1	CSAFAGLAGYTF
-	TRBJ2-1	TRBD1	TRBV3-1	CASSRTGGTIQFF
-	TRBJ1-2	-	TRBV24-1	CATSDFYGYTF
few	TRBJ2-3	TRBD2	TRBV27	CASSSSILAGGRQDTQYF
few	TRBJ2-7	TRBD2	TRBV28	CASSSHQGLGFSEQYF
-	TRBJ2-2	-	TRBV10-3	CAISSSGAPNTGELFF
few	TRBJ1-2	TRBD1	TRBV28	CASNARDRVTNYGYTF
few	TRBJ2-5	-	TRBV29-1	CSATEGRCETQYF
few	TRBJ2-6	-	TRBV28	CASSLSTPGANVLTF
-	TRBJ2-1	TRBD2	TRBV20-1	CSARGTSENNEQFF
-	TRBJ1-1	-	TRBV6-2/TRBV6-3	CASSTLVRNTEAFF
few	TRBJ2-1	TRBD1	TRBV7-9	CASSLVGGQGSSSYNEQFF
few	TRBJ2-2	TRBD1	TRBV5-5	CASSFDRALTGELFF
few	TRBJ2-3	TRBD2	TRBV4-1	CASTQNNGGRRTDTQYF
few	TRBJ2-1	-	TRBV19	CASSMVDSDNEQFF
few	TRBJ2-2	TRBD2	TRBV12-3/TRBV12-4	CASISGLAGTNTGELFF
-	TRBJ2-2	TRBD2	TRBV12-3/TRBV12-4	CAILSGSKGVGELFF
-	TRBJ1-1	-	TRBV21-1	CASSKGGLKGTEAFF
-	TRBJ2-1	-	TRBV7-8	CASSLMELVYEQFF
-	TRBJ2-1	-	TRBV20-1	CSANRGEQFF
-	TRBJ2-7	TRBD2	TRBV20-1	CSARGLAEYF
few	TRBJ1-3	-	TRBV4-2	CASSPSVDF
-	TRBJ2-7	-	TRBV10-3	CAISVSGYEQYF
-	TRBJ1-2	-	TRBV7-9	CASSMGLYGYTF
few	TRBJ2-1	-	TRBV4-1	CASRRGLEQFF
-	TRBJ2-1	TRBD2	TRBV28	CASSLAGVIYNEQFF
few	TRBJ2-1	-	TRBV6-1	CASSEAAGRWSEQFF
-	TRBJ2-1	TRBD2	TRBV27	CASSSWGGEQFF
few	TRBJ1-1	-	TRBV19	CASSITKNTEAFF
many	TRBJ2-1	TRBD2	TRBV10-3	CAIRAGVDEQFF
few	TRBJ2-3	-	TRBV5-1	CASSYTDNEDTQYF
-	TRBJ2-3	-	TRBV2	CASIGGGEGSQYF
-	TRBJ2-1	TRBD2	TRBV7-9	CASSLGSGSLDEQFF
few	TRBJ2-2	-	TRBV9	CASSVEVGDITGELFF
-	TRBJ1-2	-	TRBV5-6	CASRLGQTYGYTF
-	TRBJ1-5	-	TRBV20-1	CSARVPGGRNQPQHF
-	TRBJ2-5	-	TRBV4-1	CASSQEQGMGETQYF
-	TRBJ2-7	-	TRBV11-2	CASSLYLTGRTFSYEQYF
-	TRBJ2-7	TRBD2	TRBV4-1	CASSQTGLAGGTEQYF
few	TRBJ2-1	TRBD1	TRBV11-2	CASSLVGQGGLGEQFF
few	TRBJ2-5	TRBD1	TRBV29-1	CSVVWWTGSSETQYF
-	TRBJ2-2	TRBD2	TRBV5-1	CASSWVPLAGVTGELFF
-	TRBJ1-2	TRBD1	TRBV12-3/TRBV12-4	CASSSSAQGDYGYTF
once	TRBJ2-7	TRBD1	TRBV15	CATSRGQGSYEQYF
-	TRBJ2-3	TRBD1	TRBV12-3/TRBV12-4	CASSLGQGEADTQYF
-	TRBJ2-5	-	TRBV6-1	CASTQRSNNQETQYF
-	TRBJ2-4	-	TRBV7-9	CASSFSWGNIQYF
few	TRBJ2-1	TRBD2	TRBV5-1	CASSLALTSGGTSYNEQFF
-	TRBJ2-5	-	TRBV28	CASGEGGETQYF